The source of this TCR beta chain is a study of blood T cells in healthy people across ages. As regards this clonotype: Its antigen is currently unknown.

Researchers isolated at least 6 million PBMCs per sample. V trimming: 6 bases; J trimming: 4 bases; junction bases outside the gene matches: 5. CDR1 and CDR2 from the germline V gene are KGHSH and LQKENI. The CDR3 length is 13 residues. It was with a sample-barcoded 5' primer and a J-beta primer mix that a second PCR of roughly 7 to 12 cycles was run. TCRdb fed the 5' RACE reads into MiXCR, producing one record per CDR3 protein. Among approximately 1.5 million distinct CDR3 sequences listed, 35% to 45% were seen once. Study-wide results and limits: More naive CD4+ cells and higher diversity were found in long-lived than in aged donors.

The source of this sequence is a woman aged 18-29 years in good health. Material for sequencing was blood. V is TRBV18 and J is TRBJ2-5, with 7 positions matching TRBD1. CDR3: CASSAGTAETQYF. CDR3 nucleotides: TGTGCCAGCTCGGCTGGGACAGCAGAGACCCAGTACTTC.